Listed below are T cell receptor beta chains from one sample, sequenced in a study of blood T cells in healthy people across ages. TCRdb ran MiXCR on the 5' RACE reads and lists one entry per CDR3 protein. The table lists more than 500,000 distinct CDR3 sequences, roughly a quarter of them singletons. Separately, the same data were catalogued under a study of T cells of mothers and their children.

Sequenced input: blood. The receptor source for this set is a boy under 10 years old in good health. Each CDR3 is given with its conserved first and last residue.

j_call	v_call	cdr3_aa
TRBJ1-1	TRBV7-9	CASSLSTGGTEAFF
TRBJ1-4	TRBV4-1	CASSQESTGISNEKLFF
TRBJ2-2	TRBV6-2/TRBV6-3	CASKLTGNTGELFF
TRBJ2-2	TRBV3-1	CASSQSVLNTGELFF
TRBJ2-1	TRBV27	CASSSRPLSSYNEQFF
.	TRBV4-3	CASSQDGGLAGGNEQFF
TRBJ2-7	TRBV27	CASSPLRTSEGAYEQYF
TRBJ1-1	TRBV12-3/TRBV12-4	CASSYRVENTEAFF
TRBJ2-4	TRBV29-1	CSVGGLAKNIQYF
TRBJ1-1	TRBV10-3	CAIRSRDRGDTEAFF
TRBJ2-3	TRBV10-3	CAISESRTSGDTQYF
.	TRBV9	CASSVEGQGPNEQFF
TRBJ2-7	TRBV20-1	CSARGRDGSYEQYF
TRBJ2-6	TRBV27	CASSSGTGSPSGANVLTF
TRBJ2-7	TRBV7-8	CASSSGHTHEQYF
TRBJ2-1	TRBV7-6	CASSSWGLALNNEQFF
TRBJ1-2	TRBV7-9	CASSSVTAGFHGYTF
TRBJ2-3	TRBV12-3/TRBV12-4	CASSLWTPGGGRTDTQYF
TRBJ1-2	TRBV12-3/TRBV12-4	CANSLNREAAGYTF
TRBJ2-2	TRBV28	CASSLIGGYTGELFF
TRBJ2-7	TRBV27	CASRSFTGLERYEQYF
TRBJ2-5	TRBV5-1	CASSKLAGGPQETQYF
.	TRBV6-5	CASSYRSNEQYF
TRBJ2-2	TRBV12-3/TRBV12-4	CASSFAGLGELFF
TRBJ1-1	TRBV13	CASSSPPWATEAFF
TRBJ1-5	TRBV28	CASSPTGSSNQPQHF
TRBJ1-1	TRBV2	CASEGAGVNTEAFF
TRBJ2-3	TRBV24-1	CATSDARQGAGDTQYF
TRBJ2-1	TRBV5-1	CASSSSATGFNEQFF
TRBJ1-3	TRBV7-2	CASSPSAGANTIYF
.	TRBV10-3	CAISPGTGGETQYF
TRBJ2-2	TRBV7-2	CASSTYTGELFF
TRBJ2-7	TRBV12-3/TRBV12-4	CASSFGGPRGEQYF
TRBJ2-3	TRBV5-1	CASKLGLAGDTQYF
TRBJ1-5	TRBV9	CASSADGGNQPQHF
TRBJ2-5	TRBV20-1	CSARPAGLAGVRQETQYF
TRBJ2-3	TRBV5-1	CASSLAYARAGVETDTQYF
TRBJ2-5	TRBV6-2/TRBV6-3	CASGRGETQYF
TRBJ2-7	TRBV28	CASGDRDYEQYF
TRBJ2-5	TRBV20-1	CSARAIAGPPWTQYF
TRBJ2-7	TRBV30	CAWRGDNSYEQYF
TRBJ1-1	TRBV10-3	CAISESDRGSAFF
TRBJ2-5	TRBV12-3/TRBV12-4	CASSFGTSGRAHETQYF
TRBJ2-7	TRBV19	CASSHGTAQLEQYF
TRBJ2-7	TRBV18	CASSPGGIMINF
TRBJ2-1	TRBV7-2	CASSPWRGAGADEQFF
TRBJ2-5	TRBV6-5	CASSRTDGETQYF
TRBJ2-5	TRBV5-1	CASQLAGAVETQYF
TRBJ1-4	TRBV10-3	CAISGDLAENLFF
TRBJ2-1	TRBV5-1	CASSPWETSGSSYNEQFF
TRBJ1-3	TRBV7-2	CASSASDRGNTIYF
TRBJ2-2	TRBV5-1	CASSWPRGGHTGELFF